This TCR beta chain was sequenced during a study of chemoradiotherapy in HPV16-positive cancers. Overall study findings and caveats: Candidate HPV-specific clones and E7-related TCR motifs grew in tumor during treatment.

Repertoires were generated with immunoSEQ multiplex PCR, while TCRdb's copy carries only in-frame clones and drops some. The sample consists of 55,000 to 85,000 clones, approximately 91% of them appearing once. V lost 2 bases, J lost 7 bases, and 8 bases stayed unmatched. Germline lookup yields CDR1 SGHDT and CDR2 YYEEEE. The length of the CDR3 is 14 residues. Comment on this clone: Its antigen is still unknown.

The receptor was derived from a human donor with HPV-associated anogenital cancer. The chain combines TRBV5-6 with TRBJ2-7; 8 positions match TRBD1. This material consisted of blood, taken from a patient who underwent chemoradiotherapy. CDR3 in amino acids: CASSFDRGIGEQYF. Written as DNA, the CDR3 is TGTGCCAGCAGCTTCGACAGGGGAATAGGTGAGCAGTACTTC.